The clone carrying this TCR beta chain showed up many times. The data were taken from a study of T cells in Graves' hyperthyroidism and ophthalmopathy. The TCR beta CDR3 regions underwent amplification using RNA transcripts as the source. HTBI primers were the set used in a first-round RT-PCR of the TCR CDR3. TCRdb reanalysed the multiplex PCR reads using MiXCR and keeps one entry per CDR3 protein. Here the sample spans about 740,000 distinct CDR3 sequences, around 15% being singletons. Uncontrolled infection, other autoimmune disease, pregnancy or lactation disqualified patients from enrolment. The CDR3 loop spans 13 amino acids. Deletions cut 7 bases from V and 5 bases from J, with 14 bases between. Per the germline V gene, CDR1 is SNHLY and CDR2 is FYNNEI.

This receptor was taken from a young woman with Graves' hyperthyroidism. Sequencing was performed on blood. This chain joins TRBV2 and TRBJ2-5, with D perhaps assigned TRBD1 or TRBD2 (6 bases each). This CDR3 reads CASIGGHWETQYF. For the CDR3, the DNA is TGTGCCAGCATAGGGGGGCACTGGGAGACCCAGTACTTC.